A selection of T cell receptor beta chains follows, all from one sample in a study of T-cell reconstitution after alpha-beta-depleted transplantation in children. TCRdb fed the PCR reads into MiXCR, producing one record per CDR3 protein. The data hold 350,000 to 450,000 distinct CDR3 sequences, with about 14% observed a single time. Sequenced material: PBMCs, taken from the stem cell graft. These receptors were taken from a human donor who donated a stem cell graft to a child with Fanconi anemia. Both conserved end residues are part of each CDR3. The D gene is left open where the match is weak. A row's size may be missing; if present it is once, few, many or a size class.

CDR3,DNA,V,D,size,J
CSVGTASTDTQYF,TGCAGCGTTGGGACAGCGAGCACAGATACGCAGTATTTT,TRBV29-1,NA,NA,TRBJ2-3
CASSKTGPGNTIYF,TGTGCCAGCAGTAAGACAGGGCCAGGAAACACCATATATTTT,TRBV12-3/TRBV12-4,TRBD1,NA,TRBJ1-3
CASRYRGDYGYTF,TGTGCCAGCAGATACAGGGGAGACTATGGCTACACCTTC,TRBV5-6,TRBD1,NA,TRBJ1-2
CASSFRSTNEKLFF,TGTGCCAGCAGTTTCAGGTCAACTAATGAAAAACTGTTTTTT,TRBV12-3/TRBV12-4,NA,many,TRBJ1-4
CASSPGQGLEAFF,TGTGCCAGCAGTCCGGGACAAGGACTTGAAGCTTTCTTT,TRBV12-3/TRBV12-4,NA,few,TRBJ1-1
CASSPNGGPSYEQYF,TGTGCCAGCAGTCCTAACGGGGGGCCCTCGTACGAGCAGTACTTC,TRBV7-2,NA,NA,TRBJ2-7
CAISTSGNYGYTF,TGTGCCATCTCGACATCCGGCAACTATGGCTACACCTTC,TRBV30,NA,few,TRBJ1-2
CASSPSGDEQYF,TGTGCCAGCTCACCTTCAGGGGACGAGCAGTACTTC,TRBV18,NA,many,TRBJ2-7
CASSLGLSGLDTEAFF,TGTGCCAGCAGCTTAGGCCTATCGGGGCTTGACACTGAAGCTTTCTTT,TRBV13,NA,few,TRBJ1-1
CASTKPGGGAEAFF,TGTGCCAGCACCAAACCAGGGGGGGGGGCTGAAGCTTTCTTT,TRBV6-1,TRBD1,NA,TRBJ1-1
CASKDPETEAFF,TGTGCCAGCAAGGATCCGGAAACTGAAGCTTTCTTT,TRBV28,NA,NA,TRBJ1-1
CASRAASNEKLFF,TGCGCCAGCAGGGCGGCGTCTAATGAAAAACTGTTTTTT,TRBV5-1,NA,few,TRBJ1-4
CASSFRPEQGGTGELFF,TGCGCCAGCAGCTTCCGGCCAGAACAGGGTGGCACCGGGGAGCTGTTTTTT,TRBV5-1,NA,many,TRBJ2-2
CASSLDGEGYTF,TGTGCCAGCAGCTTGGATGGCGAAGGCTACACCTTC,TRBV11-2,NA,many,TRBJ1-2
CASSPNRGGAGELFF,TGCGCCAGCAGCCCTAACAGGGGAGGTGCCGGGGAGCTGTTTTTT,TRBV5-1,NA,NA,TRBJ2-2
CASSVGGQGSNQPQHF,TGTGCCAGCAGTGTGGGGGGGCAGGGGAGCAATCAGCCCCAGCATTTT,TRBV28,NA,few,TRBJ1-5
CASSLVTGYPNGYTF,TGTGCCAGCAGCTTAGTAACAGGGTATCCCAATGGCTACACCTTC,TRBV11-2,NA,NA,TRBJ1-2
CASSWGQGAFQPQHF,TGTGCCAGCAGCTGGGGACAGGGGGCTTTTCAGCCCCAGCATTTT,TRBV5-6,TRBD1,NA,TRBJ1-5
CASSLEGQNYGYTF,TGCGCCAGCAGCTTGGAGGGACAGAACTATGGCTACACCTTC,TRBV5-1,TRBD1,NA,TRBJ1-2
CASSLGNRADTQYF,TGTGCCAGCAGCTTGGGGAATAGGGCAGATACGCAGTATTTT,TRBV11-2,NA,NA,TRBJ2-3
CASSLDGRTLNGYTF,TGTGCCAGCAGCTTAGACGGAAGGACACTAAATGGCTACACCTTC,TRBV28,NA,few,TRBJ1-2
CASAPTGSRYEQYF,TGTGCCAGCGCCCCGACAGGGAGTAGGTACGAGCAGTACTTC,TRBV6-1,TRBD1,few,TRBJ2-7
CASSPRGTGGTDTQYF,TGTGCCAGCTCACCAAGAGGGACAGGGGGCACGGATACGCAGTATTTT,TRBV18,TRBD1,few,TRBJ2-3
CASSFTGRPEQFF,TGTGCCAGCAGTTTTACGGGGAGGCCTGAGCAGTTCTTC,TRBV12-3/TRBV12-4,NA,NA,TRBJ2-1
CAWKAGFASYNEQFF,TGTGCCTGGAAGGCAGGTTTTGCGTCCTACAATGAGCAGTTCTTC,TRBV30,NA,NA,TRBJ2-1
CASSLGPGGLGEQFF,TGTGCCAGCAGCTTAGGCCCGGGGGGGCTAGGGGAGCAGTTCTTC,TRBV7-9,TRBD2,few,TRBJ2-1
CASSLGQGLNIQYF,TGCGCCAGCAGCCTCGGACAGGGGCTTAACATTCAGTACTTC,TRBV5-1,TRBD1,many,TRBJ2-4
CASSPSSPVEAFF,TGTGCCAGCAGTCCTTCGAGCCCCGTGGAAGCTTTCTTT,TRBV13,NA,NA,TRBJ1-1
CASSINVLSYEQYF,TGTGCCAGTAGTATAAACGTACTCTCCTACGAGCAGTACTTC,TRBV19,NA,few,TRBJ2-7
CSSQWRADTQYF,TGCAGCTCACAATGGCGGGCAGATACGCAGTATTTT,TRBV29-1,NA,many,TRBJ2-3
CASRFGDRVDGELFF,TGTGCCAGCAGGTTTGGGGACAGGGTGGACGGGGAGCTGTTTTTT,TRBV12-3/TRBV12-4,TRBD1,NA,TRBJ2-2
CASSLGVEDTYNEQFF,TGTGCTAGCAGCTTAGGGGTCGAGGATACCTACAATGAGCAGTTCTTC,TRBV7-7,NA,few,TRBJ2-1